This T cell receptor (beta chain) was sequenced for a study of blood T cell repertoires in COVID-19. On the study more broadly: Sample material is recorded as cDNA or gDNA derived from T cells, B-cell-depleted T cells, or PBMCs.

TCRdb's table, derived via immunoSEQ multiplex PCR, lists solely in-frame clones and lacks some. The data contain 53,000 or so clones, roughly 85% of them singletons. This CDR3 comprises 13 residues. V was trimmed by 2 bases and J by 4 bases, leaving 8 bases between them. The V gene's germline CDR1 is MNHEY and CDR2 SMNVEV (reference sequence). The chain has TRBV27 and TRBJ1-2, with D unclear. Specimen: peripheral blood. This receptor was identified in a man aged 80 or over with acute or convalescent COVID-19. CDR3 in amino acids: CASSLKGAYGYTF. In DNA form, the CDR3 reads TGTGCCAGCAGTTTAAAGGGAGCCTATGGCTACACCTTC.